This is a list of T cell receptor beta chains from one sample in a study of blood T cell repertoires in COVID-19. Libraries were prepared by immunoSEQ multiplex PCR; TCRdb keeps only in-frame clonotypes and omits some of them. The sample has more than 250,000 clones, around 88% seen once. What was sequenced was PBMCs or T cells enriched from blood (not recorded which). The receptor set was obtained from a woman aged 35 to 49 with acute COVID-19. Both conserved end residues are part of each CDR3. The D gene is left open where the match is weak. Not every row has a clone size; where given, it reads once, few, many or a size class.

-	TRBJ2-7	-	TRBV4-1	TGCGCCAGCAGCCAAGATCGTAGCCTACCCCGCTCCTACGAGCAGTACTTC	CASSQDRSLPRSYEQYF
-	TRBJ1-6	-	TRBV18	TGTGCCAGCTCACCCGAGCGGAGCTCCTATAATTCACCCCTCCACTTT	CASSPERSSYNSPLHF
-	TRBJ2-5	-	TRBV14	TGTGCCAGCAGCCGATCCGGAGGGGAGACCCAGTACTTC	CASSRSGGETQYF
-	TRBJ1-2	TRBD1	TRBV28	TGTGCCAGCAGACCTCCTGACAGGGGGCAGGATGGCTACACCTTC	CASRPPDRGQDGYTF
once	TRBJ2-7	TRBD2	TRBV14	TGTGCCAGCAGCCAAGCGGGAGGTGGGTCCTACGAGCAGTACTTC	CASSQAGGGSYEQYF
-	TRBJ1-4	TRBD1	TRBV10-3	TGTGCCATCAGTGTGGACAGGGGGGATGAAAAACTGTTTTTT	CAISVDRGDEKLFF
-	TRBJ1-4	TRBD1	TRBV4-2	TGTGCCAGCAGCCAAGATTCAGGGGGGAGTAATGAAAAACTGTTTTTT	CASSQDSGGSNEKLFF
-	TRBJ1-1	TRBD1	TRBV3-1/TRBV3-2	TGTGCCAGCAGCCAAGGGAGGACAGGGGGCGCGAGTGCTGAAGCTTTCTTT	CASSQGRTGGASAEAFF
-	TRBJ2-2	TRBD2	TRBV28	TGTGCCAGCAGTCCCGTTGTCGGGAGGGCCGGGGAGCTGTTTTTT	CASSPVVGRAGELFF
-	TRBJ1-1	-	TRBV28	TGTGCCAGCAGTTTTAGCAGGGTAGGAACTGAAGCTTTCTTT	CASSFSRVGTEAFF
-	TRBJ1-5	-	TRBV6-5	TGTGCCAGCAGTTCCCACCGGCGGCAGGGAAATCAGCCCCAGCATTTT	CASSSHRRQGNQPQHF
-	TRBJ1-1	TRBD1	TRBV28	TGTGCCAGCAGTCTTGACCGGGACAGGGTGATGGGAAGACCTGAAGCTTTCTTT	CASSLDRDRVMGRPEAFF
-	TRBJ1-6	-	TRBV30	TGTGCCTGGAGTGTGGACAGAGGATCACCCCTCCACTTT	CAWSVDRGSPLHF
-	TRBJ1-1	-	TRBV2	TGTGCCAGCAGCGGTGTCTATGAAGCTTTCTTT	CASSGVYEAFF
-	TRBJ2-1	TRBD2	TRBV5-8	TGTGCCAGCAGCTTGGGGACTAGCGAATACAATGAGCAGTTCTTC	CASSLGTSEYNEQFF
-	TRBJ1-6	TRBD1	TRBV5-6	TGTGCCAGCAGCTCCGGGACAGGGGTTTCACCCCTCCACTTT	CASSSGTGVSPLHF
-	TRBJ1-4	TRBD1	TRBV7-9	TGTGCCAGCAGCAACGCCGGGACAGGGGTTGAAAAACTGTTTTTT	CASSNAGTGVEKLFF
-	TRBJ1-1	-	TRBV30	TGTGCCTGGAGTGTACTTGGGGGGTATGCTTTCTTT	CAWSVLGGYAFF
-	TRBJ1-5	-	TRBV27	TGTGCCAGCAGACCCGGGACACTGAATCAGCCCCAGCATTTT	CASRPGTLNQPQHF
once	TRBJ2-3	-	TRBV10-2	TGCGCCAGCAGGCTAGGATCGGATACGCAGTATTTT	CASRLGSDTQYF
-	TRBJ2-1	-	TRBV3-1/TRBV3-2	TGTGCCAGCAGCCCGGACACGGCAGAGCAGTTCTTC	CASSPDTAEQFF
-	TRBJ1-2	-	TRBV19	TGTGCCAGTACCATGGGTCGCCCCGGGGGCTACACCTTC	CASTMGRPGGYTF
-	TRBJ2-2	TRBD2	TRBV3-1/TRBV3-2	TGTGCCAGCAGCCCCATAGCGGGAGGGCCTGGGGACACCGGGGAGCTGTTTTTT	CASSPIAGGPGDTGELFF
-	TRBJ1-1	-	TRBV28	TGTGCCAGCAGTGAACTTCACGGGTCGAACACTGAAGCTTTCTTT	CASSELHGSNTEAFF
-	TRBJ2-5	-	TRBV5-6	TGTGCCAGCAGCTTGGGAGGACTCCAAGAGACCCAGTACTTC	CASSLGGLQETQYF
-	TRBJ1-6	TRBD1	TRBV28	TGTGCCAGCATTGGGGGGGACAGGGGCCATTCACCCCTCCACTTT	CASIGGDRGHSPLHF
-	TRBJ1-3	-	TRBV4-1	TGCGCCAGCAGCGAGCGGGACACAACTGGGATAAACACCATATATTTT	CASSERDTTGINTIYF
-	TRBJ2-5	TRBD2	TRBV7-2	TGTGCCAGCAGCGGGACTAGCGGGAGGTGGGAGACCCAGTACTTC	CASSGTSGRWETQYF
-	TRBJ1-3	TRBD1	TRBV7-9	TGTGCCAGCAGCGGATCTGACAGGGTCTCAGGAAACACCATATATTTT	CASSGSDRVSGNTIYF
once	TRBJ2-3	TRBD1	TRBV24-1	TGTGCCACCAGGGGCTGGACAGGGGGTTCGGATACGCAGTATTTT	CATRGWTGGSDTQYF
-	TRBJ2-6	-	TRBV7-9	TGTGCCAGCAGCCGACTCGGGTCTGGGGCCAACGTCCTGACTTTC	CASSRLGSGANVLTF
-	TRBJ1-5	-	TRBV21-1	TGTGCCAGCAGCAATGGGACAGCTGGGTGGGATAGCAATCAGCCCCAGCATTTT	CASSNGTAGWDSNQPQHF
-	TRBJ1-2	TRBD1	TRBV19	TGTGCCAGTAGTATAGCCCTTGGACAGGGTTCAGTCTCCACCTTC	CASSIALGQGSVSTF
-	TRBJ1-5	TRBD1	TRBV7-2	TGTGCCAGCGGGGCCGGGACAGGGGCAGCTCAGCCCCAGCATTTT	CASGAGTGAAQPQHF
-	TRBJ2-5	TRBD1	TRBV7-6	TGTGCCAGCAGCTCAATCCAGGGGGTGAGGGATCAAGAGACCCAGTACTTC	CASSSIQGVRDQETQYF